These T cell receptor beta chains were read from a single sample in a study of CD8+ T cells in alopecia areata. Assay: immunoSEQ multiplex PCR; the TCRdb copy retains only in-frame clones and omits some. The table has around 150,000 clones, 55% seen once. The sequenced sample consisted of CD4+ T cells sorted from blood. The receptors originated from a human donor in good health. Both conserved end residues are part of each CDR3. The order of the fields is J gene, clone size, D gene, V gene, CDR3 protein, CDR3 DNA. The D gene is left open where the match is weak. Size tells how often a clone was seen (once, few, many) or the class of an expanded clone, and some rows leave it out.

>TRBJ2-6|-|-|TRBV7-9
CASSFPGSGANVLTF
TGTGCCAGCAGCTTCCCCGGCTCTGGGGCCAACGTCCTGACTTTC
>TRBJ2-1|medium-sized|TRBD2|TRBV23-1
CASSQLLGGKYNEQFF
TGCGCCAGCAGTCAGCTACTGGGGGGGAAGTACAATGAGCAGTTCTTC
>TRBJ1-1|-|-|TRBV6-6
CASKEGPTNTEAFF
TGTGCCAGCAAGGAGGGGCCAACGAACACTGAAGCTTTCTTT
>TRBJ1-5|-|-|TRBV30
CAWSGQGQPQHF
TGTGCCTGGAGCGGCCAGGGTCAGCCCCAGCATTTT
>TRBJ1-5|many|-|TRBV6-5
CASRLGVNQPQHF
TGTGCCAGCAGACTGGGGGTTAATCAGCCCCAGCATTTT
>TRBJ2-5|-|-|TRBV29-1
CSVRTWTETQYF
TGCAGCGTTCGGACTTGGACAGAGACCCAGTACTTC
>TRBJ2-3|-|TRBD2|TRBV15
CATSRGGTSLDTQYF
TGTGCCACCAGCAGAGGAGGGACTAGTTTGGATACGCAGTATTTT
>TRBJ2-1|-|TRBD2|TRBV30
CAWSRQRESPYYNEQFF
TGTGCCTGGAGTCGGCAGCGGGAGAGCCCATACTACAATGAGCAGTTCTTC
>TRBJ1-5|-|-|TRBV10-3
CAISESMQGSQPQHF
TGTGCCATCAGTGAGTCGATGCAGGGAAGTCAGCCCCAGCATTTT
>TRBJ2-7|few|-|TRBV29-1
CSVGAYEQYF
TGCAGCGTCGGGGCCTACGAGCAGTACTTC
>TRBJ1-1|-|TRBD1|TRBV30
CAWSMGTANTEAFF
TGTGCCTGGAGTATGGGGACAGCGAACACTGAAGCTTTCTTT
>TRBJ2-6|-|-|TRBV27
CASRSGRGGANVLTF
TGTGCCAGCCGTTCGGGCCGGGGGGGGGCCAACGTCCTGACTTTC
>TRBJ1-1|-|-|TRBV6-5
CASSYSTGAAEAFF
TGTGCCAGCAGTTACTCGACGGGGGCAGCTGAAGCTTTCTTT
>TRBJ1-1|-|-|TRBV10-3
CAIRDPGHVSTEAFF
TGTGCCATCAGGGACCCGGGACACGTTTCCACTGAAGCTTTCTTT
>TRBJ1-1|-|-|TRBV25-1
CASSEGGIRTVAFF
TGTGCCAGCAGTGAAGGGGGGATAAGGACAGTCGCTTTCTTT
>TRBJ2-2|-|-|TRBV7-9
CASSLAATGELFF
TGTGCCAGCAGCTTAGCGGCGACCGGGGAGCTGTTTTTT
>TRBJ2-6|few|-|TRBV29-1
CSASEVAGANVLTF
TGCAGCGCATCGGAGGTTGCTGGGGCCAACGTCCTGACTTTC
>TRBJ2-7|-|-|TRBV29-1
CSVAITYEQYF
TGCAGCGTTGCGATCACCTACGAGCAGTACTTC
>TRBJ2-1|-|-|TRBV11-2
CASSLSTFEQFF
TGTGCCAGCAGCTTATCCACATTTGAGCAGTTCTTC
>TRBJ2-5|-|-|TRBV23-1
CASTRGQGMCRETQYF
TGCGCCAGCACCCGAGGGCAGGGAATGTGTCGGGAGACCCAGTACTTC
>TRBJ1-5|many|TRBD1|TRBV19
CASSTTGQGRNQPQHF
TGTGCCAGTAGTACCACGGGACAGGGACGCAATCAGCCCCAGCATTTT
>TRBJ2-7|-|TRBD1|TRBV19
CASSEGASSEQYF
TGTGCCAGTAGTGAGGGGGCTAGTTCCGAGCAGTACTTC
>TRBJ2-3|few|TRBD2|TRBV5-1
CASSAELAGGVDTQYF
TGCGCCAGCAGCGCCGAACTAGCGGGAGGGGTAGATACGCAGTATTTT
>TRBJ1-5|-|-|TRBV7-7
CASILGQPQHF
TGTGCTAGCATCCTTGGGCAGCCCCAGCATTTT
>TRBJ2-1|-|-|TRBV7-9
CATMGRSTGQPLYNEQFF
TGTGCCACCATGGGACGGAGTACGGGACAACCACTATACAATGAGCAGTTCTTC
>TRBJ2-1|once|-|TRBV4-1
CASSPKTLNEQFF
TGCGCCAGCAGCCCCAAGACCCTCAATGAGCAGTTCTTC
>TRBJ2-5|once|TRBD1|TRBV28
CASSSPGQGARGTQYF
TGTGCCAGCAGCAGCCCTGGACAGGGTGCAAGGGGGACCCAGTACTTC